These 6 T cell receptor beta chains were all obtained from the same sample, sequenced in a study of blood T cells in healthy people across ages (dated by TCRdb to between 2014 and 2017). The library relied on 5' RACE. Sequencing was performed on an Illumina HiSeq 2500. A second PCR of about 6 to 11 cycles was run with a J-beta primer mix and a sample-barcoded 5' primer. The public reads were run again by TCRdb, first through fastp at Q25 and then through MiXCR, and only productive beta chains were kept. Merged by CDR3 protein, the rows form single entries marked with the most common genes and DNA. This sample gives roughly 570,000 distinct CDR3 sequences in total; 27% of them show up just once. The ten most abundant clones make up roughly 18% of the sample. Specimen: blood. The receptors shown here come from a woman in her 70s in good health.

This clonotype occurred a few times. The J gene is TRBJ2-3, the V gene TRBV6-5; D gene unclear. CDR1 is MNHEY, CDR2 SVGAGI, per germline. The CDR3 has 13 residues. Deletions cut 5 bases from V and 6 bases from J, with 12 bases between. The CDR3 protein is CASSLRQVDTQYF. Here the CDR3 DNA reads TGTGCCAGCAGTCTTCGCCAGGTGGATACGCAGTATTTT.

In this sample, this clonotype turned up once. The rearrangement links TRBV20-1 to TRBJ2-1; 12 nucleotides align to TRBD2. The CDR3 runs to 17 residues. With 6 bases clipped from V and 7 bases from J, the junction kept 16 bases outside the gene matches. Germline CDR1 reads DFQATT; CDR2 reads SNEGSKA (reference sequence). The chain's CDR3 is CSAIPSGGAGVGNEQFF. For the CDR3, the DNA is TGCAGTGCAATCCCTAGCGGGGGGGCAGGGGTTGGGAATGAGCAGTTCTTC.

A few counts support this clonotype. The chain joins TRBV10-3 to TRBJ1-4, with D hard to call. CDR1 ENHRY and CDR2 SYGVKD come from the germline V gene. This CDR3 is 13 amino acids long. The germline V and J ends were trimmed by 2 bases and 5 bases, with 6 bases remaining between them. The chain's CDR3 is CAISEATNEKLFF. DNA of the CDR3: TGTGCCATCAGTGAGGCGACCAATGAAAAACTGTTTTTT.

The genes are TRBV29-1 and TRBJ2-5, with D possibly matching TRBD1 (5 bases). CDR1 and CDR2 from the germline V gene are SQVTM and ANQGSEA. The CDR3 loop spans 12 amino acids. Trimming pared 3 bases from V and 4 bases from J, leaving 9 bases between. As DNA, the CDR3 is TGCAGCGTTGATGGGCAGGGAGAGACCCAGTACTTC. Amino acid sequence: CSVDGQGETQYF.

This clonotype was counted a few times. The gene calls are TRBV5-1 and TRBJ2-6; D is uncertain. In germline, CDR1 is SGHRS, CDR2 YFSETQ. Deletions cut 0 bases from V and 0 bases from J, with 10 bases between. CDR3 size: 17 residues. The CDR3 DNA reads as TGCGCCAGCAGCTTGGCCCTGGTTATCTCTGGGGCCAACGTCCTGACTTTC. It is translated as CASSLALVISGANVLTF.

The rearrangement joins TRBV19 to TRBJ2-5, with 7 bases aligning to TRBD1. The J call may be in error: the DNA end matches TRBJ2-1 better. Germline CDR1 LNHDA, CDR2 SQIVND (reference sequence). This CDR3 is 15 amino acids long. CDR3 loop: CASSIIGGGYNEQFF. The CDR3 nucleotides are TGTGCCAGTAGTATAATAGGGGGCGGTTACAATGAGCAGTTCTTC.